Listed below are T cell receptor beta chains from one sample, sequenced in a study of neurological immune-mediated disorders. TCRdb reprocessed the 5' RACE reads via MiXCR and lists one record per CDR3 protein. Of around 60,000 distinct CDR3 sequences in the sample, more than 3% are singletons; the top ten hold approximately 7.1%. The sample consisted of PBMCs. These receptors came from a woman in her sixties with multiple sclerosis. Both conserved end residues are part of each CDR3. The order of the fields is clone size, J gene, D gene, V gene, CDR3 protein, CDR3 DNA. A D gene is named only where the DNA matches it firmly. Expanded clones are given a class, and other clones once, few, many or no size at all.

>many|TRBJ2-5|TRBD2|TRBV20-1
CSARSTSGRETQYF
TGCAGTGCTAGATCGACTAGCGGGAGGGAGACCCAGTACTTC
>many|TRBJ2-1|TRBD2|TRBV5-1
CASSWSGTSGTYNEQFF
TGCGCCAGCAGCTGGTCCGGGACTAGCGGGACCTACAATGAGCAGTTCTTC
>many|TRBJ1-1|-|TRBV12-3/TRBV12-4
CASSLGRGNTEAFF
TGTGCCAGCAGTTTAGGGCGGGGGAATACTGAAGCTTTCTTT
>many|TRBJ1-2|-|TRBV12-3/TRBV12-4
CASSQENYGYTF
TGTGCCAGCAGTCAGGAAAACTATGGCTACACCTTC
>many|TRBJ2-7|TRBD1|TRBV4-3
CASSQVGTGNYEQYF
TGCGCCAGCAGCCAAGTCGGGACAGGGAATTACGAGCAGTACTTC
>many|TRBJ2-7|TRBD2|TRBV20-1
CSARERDVGLAGGYEQYF
TGCAGTGCTAGAGAAAGGGATGTTGGGTTAGCGGGGGGTTACGAGCAGTACTTC
>many|TRBJ1-2|-|TRBV28
CASSLESWPRLYGYTF
TGTGCCAGCAGTTTAGAATCTTGGCCGCGACTTTATGGCTACACCTTC
>-|TRBJ1-5|-|TRBV10-3
CAISDAGDKTQNF
TGTGCCATCAGTGACGCGGGGGATAAGACCCAGAATTTT
>many|TRBJ2-7|TRBD2|TRBV9
CASSPWGLAGVRNYEQYF
TGTGCCAGCAGCCCCTGGGGGCTAGCGGGAGTCCGGAACTACGAGCAGTACTTC
>many|TRBJ2-3|-|TRBV5-1
CASSVGIGGPSTDTQYF
TGCGCCAGCAGCGTCGGGATAGGGGGGCCTAGCACAGATACGCAGTATTTT